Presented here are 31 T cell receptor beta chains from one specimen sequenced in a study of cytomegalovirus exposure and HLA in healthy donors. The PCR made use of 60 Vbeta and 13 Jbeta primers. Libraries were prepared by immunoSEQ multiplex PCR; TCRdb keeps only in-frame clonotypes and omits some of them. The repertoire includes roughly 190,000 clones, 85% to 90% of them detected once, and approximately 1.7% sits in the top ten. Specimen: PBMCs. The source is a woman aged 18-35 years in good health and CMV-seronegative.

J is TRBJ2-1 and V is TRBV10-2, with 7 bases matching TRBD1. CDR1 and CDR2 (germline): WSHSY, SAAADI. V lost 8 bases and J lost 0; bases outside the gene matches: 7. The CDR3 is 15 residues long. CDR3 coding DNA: TGCGCCAGCGTACCGGGACAGAGCTCCTACAATGAGCAGTTCTTC. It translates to CASVPGQSSYNEQFF.

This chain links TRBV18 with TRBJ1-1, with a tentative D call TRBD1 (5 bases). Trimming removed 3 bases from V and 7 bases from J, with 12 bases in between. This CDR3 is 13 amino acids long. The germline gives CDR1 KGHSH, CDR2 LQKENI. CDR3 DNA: TGTGCCAGCTCACCGGGTGGGGGACTTGAAGCTTTCTTT. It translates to CASSPGGGLEAFF. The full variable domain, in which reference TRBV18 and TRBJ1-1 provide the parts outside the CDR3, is NAGVMQNPRHLVRRRGQEARLRCSPMKGHSHVYWYRQLPEEGLKFMVYLQKENIIDESGMPKERFSAEFPKEGPSILRIQQVVRGDSAAYFCASSPGGGLEAFFGQGTRLTVV.

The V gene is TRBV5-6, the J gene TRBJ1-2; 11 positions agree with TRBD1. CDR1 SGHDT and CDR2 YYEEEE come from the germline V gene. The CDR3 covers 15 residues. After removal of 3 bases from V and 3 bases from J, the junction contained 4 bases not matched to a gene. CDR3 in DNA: TGTGCCAGCAGCTCAGGACAGGGGGCAGACTATGGCTACACCTTC. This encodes CASSSGQGADYGYTF.

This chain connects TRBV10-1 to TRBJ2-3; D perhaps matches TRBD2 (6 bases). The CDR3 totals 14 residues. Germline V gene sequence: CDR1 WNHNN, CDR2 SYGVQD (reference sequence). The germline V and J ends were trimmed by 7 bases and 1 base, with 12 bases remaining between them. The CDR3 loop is CASNGGVGTDTQYF. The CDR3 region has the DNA TGCGCCAGCAACGGAGGGGTAGGCACAGATACGCAGTATTTT.

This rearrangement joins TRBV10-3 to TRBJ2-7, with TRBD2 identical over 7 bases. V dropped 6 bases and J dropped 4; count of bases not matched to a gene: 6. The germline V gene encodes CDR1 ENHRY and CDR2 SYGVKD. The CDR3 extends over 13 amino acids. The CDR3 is CAISKSGGYEQYF. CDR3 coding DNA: TGTGCCATCAGCAAGTCGGGGGGTTACGAGCAGTACTTC.

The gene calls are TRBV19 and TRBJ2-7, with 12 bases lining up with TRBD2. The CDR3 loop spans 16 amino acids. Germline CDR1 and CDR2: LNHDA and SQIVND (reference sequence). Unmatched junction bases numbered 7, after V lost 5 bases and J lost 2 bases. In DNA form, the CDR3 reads TGTGCCAGTAGTCCTACACTAGCGGGAGGACCCTACGAGCAGTACTTC. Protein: CASSPTLAGGPYEQYF.

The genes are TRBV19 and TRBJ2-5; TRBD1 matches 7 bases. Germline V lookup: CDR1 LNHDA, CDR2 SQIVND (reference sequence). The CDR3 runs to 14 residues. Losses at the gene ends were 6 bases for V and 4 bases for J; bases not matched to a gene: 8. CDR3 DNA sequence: TGTGCCAGTAGCATTAATAGGGGGCGAGAGACCCAGTACTTC. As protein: CASSINRGRETQYF.

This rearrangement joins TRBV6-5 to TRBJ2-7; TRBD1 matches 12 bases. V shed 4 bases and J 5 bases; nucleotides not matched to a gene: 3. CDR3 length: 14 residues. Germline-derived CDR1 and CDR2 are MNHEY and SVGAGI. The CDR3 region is CASSSWDRGHEQYF. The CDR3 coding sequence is TGTGCCAGCAGTTCTTGGGACAGGGGGCACGAGCAGTACTTC.

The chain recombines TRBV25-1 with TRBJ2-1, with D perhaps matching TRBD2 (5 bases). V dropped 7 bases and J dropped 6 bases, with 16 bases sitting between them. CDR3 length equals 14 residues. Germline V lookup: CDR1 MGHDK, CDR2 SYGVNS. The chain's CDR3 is CASTWSERPNEQFF. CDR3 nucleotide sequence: TGTGCCAGCACCTGGTCCGAGCGGCCCAATGAGCAGTTCTTC.

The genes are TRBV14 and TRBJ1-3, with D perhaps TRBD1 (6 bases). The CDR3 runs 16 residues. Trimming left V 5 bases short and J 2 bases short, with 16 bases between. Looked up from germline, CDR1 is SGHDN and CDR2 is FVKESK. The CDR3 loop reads CASSVAPGVTGNTIYF. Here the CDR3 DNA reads TGTGCCAGCAGCGTGGCTCCAGGGGTAACTGGAAACACCATATATTTT.

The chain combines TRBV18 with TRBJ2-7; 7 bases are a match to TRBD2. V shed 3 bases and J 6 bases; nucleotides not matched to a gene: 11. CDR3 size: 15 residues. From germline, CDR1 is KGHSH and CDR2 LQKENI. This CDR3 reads CASSPVSGGPSEQYF. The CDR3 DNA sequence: TGTGCCAGCTCACCCGTATCGGGGGGACCGTCCGAGCAGTACTTC.

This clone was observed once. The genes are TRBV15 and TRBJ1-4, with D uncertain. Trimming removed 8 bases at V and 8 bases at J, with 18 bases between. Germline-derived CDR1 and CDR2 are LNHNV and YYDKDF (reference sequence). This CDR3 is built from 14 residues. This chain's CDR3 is CATAQGIREEKLFF. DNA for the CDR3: TGTGCCACCGCCCAAGGAATTAGGGAGGAAAAACTGTTTTTT.

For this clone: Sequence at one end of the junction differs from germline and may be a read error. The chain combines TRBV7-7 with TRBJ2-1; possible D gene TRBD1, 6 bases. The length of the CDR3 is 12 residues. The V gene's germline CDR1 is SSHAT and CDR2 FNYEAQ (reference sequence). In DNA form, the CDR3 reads TGTGCTAGCAGCCCGACAGGTGGCGAGCAGTTCTTC. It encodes CASSPTGGEQFF.

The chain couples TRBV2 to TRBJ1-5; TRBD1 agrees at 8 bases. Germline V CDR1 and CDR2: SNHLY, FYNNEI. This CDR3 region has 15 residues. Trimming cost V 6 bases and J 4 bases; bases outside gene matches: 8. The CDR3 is CASRGKTGENQPQHF. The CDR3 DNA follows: TGTGCCAGCAGGGGTAAGACAGGGGAAAATCAGCCCCAGCATTTT. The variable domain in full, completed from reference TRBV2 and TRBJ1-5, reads EPEVTQTPSHQVTQMGQEVILRCVPISNHLYFYWYRQILGQKVEFLVSFYNNEISEKSEIFDDQFSVERPDGSNFTLKIRSTKLEDSAMYFCASRGKTGENQPQHFGDGTRLSIL.

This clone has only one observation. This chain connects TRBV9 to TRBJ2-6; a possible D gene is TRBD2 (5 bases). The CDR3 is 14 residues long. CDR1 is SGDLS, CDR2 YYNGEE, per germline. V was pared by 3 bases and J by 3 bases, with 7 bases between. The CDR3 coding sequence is TGTGCCAGCAGCGCGGGAATTGGGGCCAACGTCCTGACTTTC. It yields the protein CASSAGIGANVLTF.

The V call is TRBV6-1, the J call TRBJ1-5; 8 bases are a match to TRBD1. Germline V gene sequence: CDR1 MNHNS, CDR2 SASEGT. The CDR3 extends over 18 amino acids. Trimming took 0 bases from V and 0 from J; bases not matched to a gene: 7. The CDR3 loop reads CASSEALGTGYSNQPQHF. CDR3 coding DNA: TGTGCCAGCAGTGAAGCGCTAGGGACAGGATATAGCAATCAGCCCCAGCATTTT.

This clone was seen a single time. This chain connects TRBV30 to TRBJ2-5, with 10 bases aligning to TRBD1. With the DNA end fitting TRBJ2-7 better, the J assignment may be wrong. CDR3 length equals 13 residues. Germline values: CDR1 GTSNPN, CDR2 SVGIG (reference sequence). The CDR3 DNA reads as TGTGCCTGGGGACAGGGGGTCTCCTACGAGCAGTACTTC. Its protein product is CAWGQGVSYEQYF.

The CDR3 DNA follows: TGTGCCAGCAGCTCACAGGAGACCCAGTACTTC. As protein: CASSSQETQYF. The chain has TRBV11-3 and TRBJ2-5; D gene unclear. The CDR3 consists of 11 residues. V lost 4 bases to trimming and J lost 5 bases, with 5 bases between them. Germline CDR1 SGHNT, CDR2 YENEEA.

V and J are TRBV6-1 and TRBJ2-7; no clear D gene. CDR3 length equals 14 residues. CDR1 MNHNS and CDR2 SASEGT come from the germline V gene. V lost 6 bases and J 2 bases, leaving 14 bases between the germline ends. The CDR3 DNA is TGTGCCAGCAGGGATTTACGTAGCCCCTACGAGCAGTACTTC. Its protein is CASRDLRSPYEQYF.

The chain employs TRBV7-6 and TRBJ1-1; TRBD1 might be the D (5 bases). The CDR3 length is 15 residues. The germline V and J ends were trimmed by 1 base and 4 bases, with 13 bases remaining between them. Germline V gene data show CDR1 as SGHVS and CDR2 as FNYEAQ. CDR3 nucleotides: TGTGCCAGCAGCTTAGGGAACAGGATGGGCACTGAAGCTTTCTTT. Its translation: CASSLGNRMGTEAFF.

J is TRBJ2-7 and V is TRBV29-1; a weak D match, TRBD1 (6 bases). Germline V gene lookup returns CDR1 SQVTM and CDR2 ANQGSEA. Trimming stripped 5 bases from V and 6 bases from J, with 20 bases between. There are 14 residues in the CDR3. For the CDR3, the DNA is TGCAGCGTTTGGGTGGGGGCCCCTCTTCCCGAGCAGTACTTC. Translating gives CSVWVGAPLPEQYF.

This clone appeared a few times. The CDR3 DNA follows: TGTGCCAGCAGTGGCACAGCTGGGGCCAACGTCCTGACTTTC. Translated: CASSGTAGANVLTF. The chain combines TRBV6-6 with TRBJ2-6; D is ambiguous. CDR3 length: 14 residues. Germline V CDR1 and CDR2: MNHNY, SVGAGI (reference sequence). Trimming took off 5 bases at V and 2 bases at J, with 7 bases between the two ends.

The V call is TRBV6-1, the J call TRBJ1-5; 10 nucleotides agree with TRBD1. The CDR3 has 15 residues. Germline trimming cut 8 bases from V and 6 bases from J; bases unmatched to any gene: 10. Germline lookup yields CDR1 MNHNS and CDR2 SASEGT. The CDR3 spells CASYPGQGSFQPQHF. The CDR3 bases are TGTGCCAGCTATCCGGGACAGGGGTCCTTTCAGCCCCAGCATTTT.

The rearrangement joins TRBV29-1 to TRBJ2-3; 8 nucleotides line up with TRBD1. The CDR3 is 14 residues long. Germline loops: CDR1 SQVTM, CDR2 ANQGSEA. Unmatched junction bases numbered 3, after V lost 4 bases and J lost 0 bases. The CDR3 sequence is CSVGRDRSTDTQYF. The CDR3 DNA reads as TGCAGCGTTGGTCGGGACAGGAGCACAGATACGCAGTATTTT.

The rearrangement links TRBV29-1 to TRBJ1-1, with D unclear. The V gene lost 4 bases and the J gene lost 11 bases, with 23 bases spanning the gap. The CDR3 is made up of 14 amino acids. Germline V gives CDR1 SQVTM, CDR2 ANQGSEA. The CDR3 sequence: CSVVFPLSRVLAFF. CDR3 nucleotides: TGCAGCGTTGTTTTCCCTCTATCGAGAGTCTTGGCTTTCTTT. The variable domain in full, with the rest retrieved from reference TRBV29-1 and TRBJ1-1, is SAVISQKPSRDICQRGTSLTIQCQVDSQVTMMFWYRQQPGQSLTLIATANQGSEATYESGFVIDKFPISRPNLTFSTLTVSNMSPEDSSIYLCSVVFPLSRVLAFFGQGTRLTVV.

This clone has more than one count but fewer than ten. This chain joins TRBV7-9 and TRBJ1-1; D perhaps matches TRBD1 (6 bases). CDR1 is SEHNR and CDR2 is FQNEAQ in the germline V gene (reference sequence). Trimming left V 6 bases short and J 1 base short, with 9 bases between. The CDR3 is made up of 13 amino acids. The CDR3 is CASSLDRNTEAFF. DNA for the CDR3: TGTGCCAGCAGTTTGGACAGGAACACTGAAGCTTTCTTT. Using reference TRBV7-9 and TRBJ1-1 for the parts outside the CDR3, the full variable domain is DTGVSQNPRHKITKRGQNVTFRCDPISEHNRLYWYRQTLGQGPEFLTYFQNEAQLEKSRLLSDRFSAERPKGSFSTLEIQRTEQGDSAMYLCASSLDRNTEAFFGQGTRLTVV.

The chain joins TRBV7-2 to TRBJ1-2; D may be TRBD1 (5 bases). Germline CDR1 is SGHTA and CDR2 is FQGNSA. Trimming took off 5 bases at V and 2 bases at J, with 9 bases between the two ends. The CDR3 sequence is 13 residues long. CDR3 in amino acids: CASSPRQNYGYTF. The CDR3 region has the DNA TGTGCCAGCAGCCCCCGACAGAACTATGGCTACACCTTC.

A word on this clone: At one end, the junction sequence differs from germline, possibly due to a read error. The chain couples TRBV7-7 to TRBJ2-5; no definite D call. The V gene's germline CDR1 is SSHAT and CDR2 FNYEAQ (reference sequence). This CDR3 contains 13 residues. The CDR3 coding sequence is TGTGCTAGCAGCTTAGAGAGAAAAGAGACCCAGTACTTC. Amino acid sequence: CASSLERKETQYF.

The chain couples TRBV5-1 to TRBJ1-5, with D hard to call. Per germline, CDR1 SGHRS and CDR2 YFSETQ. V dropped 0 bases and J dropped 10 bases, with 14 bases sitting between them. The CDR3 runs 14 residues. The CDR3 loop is CASSLGLSPSPQHF. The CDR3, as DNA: TGCGCCAGCAGCTTGGGATTGAGTCCATCTCCCCAGCATTTT. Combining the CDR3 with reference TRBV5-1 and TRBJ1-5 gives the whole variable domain KAGVTQTPRYLIKTRGQQVTLSCSPISGHRSVSWYQQTPGQGLQFLFEYFSETQRNKGNFPGRFSGRQFSNSRSEMNVSTLELGDSALYLCASSLGLSPSPQHFGDGTRLSIL.

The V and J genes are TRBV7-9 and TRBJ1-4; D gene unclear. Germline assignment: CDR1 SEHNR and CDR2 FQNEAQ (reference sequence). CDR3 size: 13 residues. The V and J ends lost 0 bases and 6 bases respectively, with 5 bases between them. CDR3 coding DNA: TGTGCCAGCAGCTTAGCGGCAGATGAAAAACTGTTTTTT. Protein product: CASSLAADEKLFF.

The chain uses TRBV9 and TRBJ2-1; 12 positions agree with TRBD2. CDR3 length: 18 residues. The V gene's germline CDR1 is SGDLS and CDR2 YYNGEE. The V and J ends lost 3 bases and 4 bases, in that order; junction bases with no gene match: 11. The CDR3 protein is CASSATSGRLGGYNEQFF. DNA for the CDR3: TGTGCCAGCAGCGCAACTAGCGGGAGGCTCGGCGGGTACAATGAGCAGTTCTTC.